Here is one T cell receptor (beta chain) with its context. This sample stems from a study of blood T cell repertoires in COVID-19. Libraries were prepared by immunoSEQ multiplex PCR; TCRdb keeps only in-frame clonotypes and omits some of them. The repertoire holds about 300,000 clones, with under 90% as singletons. The germline V gene has CDR1 SGHRS and CDR2 YFSETQ. The CDR3 runs to 11 residues. V lost 0 bases and J lost 7, with 5 bases in between. Sequencing was performed on PBMCs or T cells enriched from blood (not recorded which). The chain is built from TRBV5-1 and TRBJ2-7, with D unclear. The source is a man younger than 45 who had recovered from COVID-19. CDR3 amino acids: CASSLGQEQYF. CDR3 bases: TGCGCCAGCAGCTTGGGTCAGGAGCAGTACTTC.